The present entry profiles one TCR beta chain with its context. Its antigen remains unidentified. It has no much larger one-base neighbor in the sample; base qualities were not kept. For sequencing of the TCRbeta CDR3 region, genomic DNA was extracted from the sorted cells. The immunoSEQ Assay was used to sequence the TCRbeta CDR3 regions. The table was pulled from immuneACCESS by TCRdb, which kept in-frame rearrangements only. Such tables lose some clones; where checked, under half of the loss comes from unresolved V genes, and the rest has no known cause. This sample is represented by about 59,000 clones; about 87% of them were singletons. Around 0.4% of the sample is in the top ten clones. The germline V gene (reference sequence) yields GTSNPN for CDR1 and SVGIG for CDR2. Reading from cysteine to phenylalanine, the CDR3 counts 15 amino acids. The DNA shown is the 45-base CDR3, in frame from base 1. The junction shows trimming of 3 bases on V and 0 bases on J, plus 12 bases between the germline ends.

Patients with autoimmune disease history or receiving systemic immunosuppression were excluded from the trial. Peripheral blood for TCR sequencing was collected from all dose cohorts at baseline, on cycle 4 day 1, and on cycle 7 day 1. Samples were obtained from an open-label, multicenter, first-in-human phase I dose-escalation trial of ivuxolimab. Adults with locally advanced or metastatic head and neck squamous cell, hepatocellular, melanoma or renal cell carcinoma were enrolled in the trial. Before TCR sequencing, CD4+ T cells and CD8+ T cells from peripheral blood were sorted into separate populations. These data belong to a study of OX40 agonist ivuxolimab in advanced cancers. Broadly, across the study: Ivuxolimab, which targeted the costimulatory receptor OX40 (CD134), was an agonistic, fully human IgG2 monoclonal antibody. Intravenous ivuxolimab was administered to patients every 2 weeks at six dose levels: 0.01, 0.1, 0.3, 1.5, 3 and 10 mg/kg. Of the roughly 52 patients in dose escalation, around 20 had hepatocellular carcinoma, about 15 had melanoma, 9 had renal cell carcinoma and 9 had head and neck cancer. In the dose-escalation cohort, approximately 82% of patients were male, and the mean age was approximately 60 years with a range of roughly 23 to 79. Patients were allowed to have had prior anti-PD-1, anti-PD-L1 or anti-CTLA-4 therapy, and less than 45% of the dose-escalation patients had previously received checkpoint inhibitors. Three dose-escalation patients achieved partial responses, one with hepatocellular carcinoma and two with cutaneous melanoma. Peripheral TCRbeta sequencing aimed to test whether ivuxolimab altered TCR sequence diversity and caused clonal T-cell expansion. The paper reports the monotherapy dose-escalation portion (N = 52 patients) of the phase I ivuxolimab trial. Results the study describes overall, beyond this receptor: Low levels of normalized T-cell clonal expansion were also seen in some patients who did not respond. The antigen specificity of the clonally expanded peripheral T cells was not determined. On average, CD8+ T cells showed more expanded clones than CD4+ T cells after ivuxolimab. In the 0.1-3.0 mg/kg groups, partial responders were among the patients with the lowest normalized peripheral clonal expansion, particularly in CD8+ T cells. At doses from 0.1 to 3.0 mg/kg, clonal expansion was seen in both CD4+ and CD8+ blood T cells between baseline and week 6.

This specimen consisted of CD4+ or CD8+ T cells sorted from blood, obtained in a trial of the OX40 agonist ivuxolimab. The V and J genes are TRBV30 and TRBJ2-1; the D gene assignment is ambiguous. This receptor was obtained from an adult with an advanced solid tumor such as melanoma, head and neck, liver or kidney cancer. The CDR3 is CAWRVPFRSYNEQFF. The sequenced DNA is TGTGCCTGGAGAGTTCCTTTTCGCTCCTACAATGAGCAGTTCTTC. Where the CDR3 stops, the reference TRBV30 and TRBJ2-1 genes take over; the full variable domain is SQTIHQWPATLVQPVGSPLSLECTVEGTSNPNLYWYRQAAGRGLQLLFYSVGIGQISSEVPQNLSASRPQDRQFILSSKKLLLSDSGFYLCAWRVPFRSYNEQFFGPGTRLTVL.